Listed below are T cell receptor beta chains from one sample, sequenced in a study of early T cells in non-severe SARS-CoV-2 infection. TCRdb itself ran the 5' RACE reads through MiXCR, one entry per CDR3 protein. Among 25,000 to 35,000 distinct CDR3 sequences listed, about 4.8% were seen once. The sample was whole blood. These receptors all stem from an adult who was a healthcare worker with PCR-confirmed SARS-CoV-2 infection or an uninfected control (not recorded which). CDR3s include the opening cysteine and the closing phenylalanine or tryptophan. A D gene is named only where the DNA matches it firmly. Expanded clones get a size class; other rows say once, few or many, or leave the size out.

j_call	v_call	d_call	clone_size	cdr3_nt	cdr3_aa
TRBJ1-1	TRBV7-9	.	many	TGTGCCAGCAGGTCAAGGACGGGCGATCAAGCTTTCTTT	CASRSRTGDQAFF
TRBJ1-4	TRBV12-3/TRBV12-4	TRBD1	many	TGTGCCAGCAATTGGGCTGGGACAGTCGTTGAAAAACTGTTTTTT	CASNWAGTVVEKLFF
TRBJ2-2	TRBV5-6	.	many	TGTGCCAGCAGCTCGACACTGAACCCTTTCCGGGACACCGGGGAGCTGTTTTTT	CASSSTLNPFRDTGELFF
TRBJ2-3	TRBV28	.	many	TGTGCCAGCAGTTTTGTAGCAGGGACAGATACGCAGTATTTT	CASSFVAGTDTQYF
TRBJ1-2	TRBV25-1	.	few	TGTGCCAGCAGTGAGTTTACAGGGTCCTATGGCTACACCTTC	CASSEFTGSYGYTF
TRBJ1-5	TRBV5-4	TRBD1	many	TGTGCCAGCAGCTCGGACAGGGGCAATCAGCCCCAGCATTTT	CASSSDRGNQPQHF
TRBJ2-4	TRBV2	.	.	TGTGCCAGCAGTGAATGGGGGCTATCGGGAAACATTCAGTACTTC	CASSEWGLSGNIQYF
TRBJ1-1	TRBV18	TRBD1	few	TGTGCCAGCTCACCACTCAGGGGGGATGGTGAAGCTTTCTTT	CASSPLRGDGEAFF
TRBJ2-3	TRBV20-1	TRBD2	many	TGCAGTGTAAGAGTGACTAGCGGGGCGCCCGATACGCAGTATTTT	CSVRVTSGAPDTQYF
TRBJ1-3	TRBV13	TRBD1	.	TGTGCCAGCAGCCAGGGACAGCGAAACACCATATATTTT	CASSQGQRNTIYF
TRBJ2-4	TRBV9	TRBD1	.	TGTGCCAGCAGCGGGGGACAGGGTAGGGCCAAAAACATTCAGTACTTC	CASSGGQGRAKNIQYF
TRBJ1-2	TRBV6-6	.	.	TGTGCCAGCATCGACGGACCGGGGAGGTATGGCTACACCTTC	CASIDGPGRYGYTF
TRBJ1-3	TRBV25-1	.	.	TGTGCCACGGGGCACAACTCTGGAAACACCATATATTTT	CATGHNSGNTIYF
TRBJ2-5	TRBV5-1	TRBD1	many	TGCGCCAGCAGCTTGGGACAGGGGAGGCGAGAGACCCAGTACTTC	CASSLGQGRRETQYF
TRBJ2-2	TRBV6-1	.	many	TGTGCCGGTACAGTTAACACCGGGGAGCTGTTTTTT	CAGTVNTGELFF
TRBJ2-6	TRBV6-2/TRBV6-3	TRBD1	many	TGTGCCAGCAGTACAGGGGCCGGGGCCAACGTCCTGACTTTC	CASSTGAGANVLTF
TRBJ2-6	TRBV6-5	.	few	TGTGCCAGCAGTTTCGGTGTATTCTCTGGGGCCAACGTCCTGACTTTC	CASSFGVFSGANVLTF
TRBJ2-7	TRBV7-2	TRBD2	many	TGTGCCAGCAGCTTAGTAATCAGGACTAGCACCCACGAGCAGTACTTC	CASSLVIRTSTHEQYF
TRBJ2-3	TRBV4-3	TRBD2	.	TGCGCCAGCAGCCAAGGAGGGCCTAGCGGGACAGATACGCAGTATTTT	CASSQGGPSGTDTQYF
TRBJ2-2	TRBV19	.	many	TGTGCCAGTAGTATAGCTTACCCGAAGACCGGGGAGCTGTTTTTT	CASSIAYPKTGELFF
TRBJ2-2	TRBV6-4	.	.	TGTGCCAGCAGTGACTCTCCGAACACCGGGGAGCTGTTTTTT	CASSDSPNTGELFF
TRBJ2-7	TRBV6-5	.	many	TGTGCCAGCAGTTACTCGGTGGGGGCGGGCTACGAGCAGTACTTC	CASSYSVGAGYEQYF
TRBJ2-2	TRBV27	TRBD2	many	TGTGCCAGCAGTCACGGGACTAGCGGGGGGAAAAACACCGGGGAGCTGTTTTTT	CASSHGTSGGKNTGELFF
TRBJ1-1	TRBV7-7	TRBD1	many	TGTGCCAGCAGCGCGATACAGGGGGCTGAAGCTTTCTTT	CASSAIQGAEAFF
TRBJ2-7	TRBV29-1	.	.	TGCAGCCTCCATTACGAGCAGTACTTC	CSLHYEQYF
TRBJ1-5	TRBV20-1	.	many	TGCAGTGCTAGGGTACTGGGAAATCAGCCCCAGCATTTT	CSARVLGNQPQHF